These 29 T cell receptor beta chains were sequenced from one sample in a study of T-cell memory formation after mild COVID-19. TCRdb reprocessed the 5' RACE reads with MiXCR, giving one entry per CDR3 protein. The profile shows a few hundred thousand distinct CDR3 sequences, 15% of them singletons. Material: PBMCs or a T cell subset sorted from them (not recorded which). The source is a man aged 18 to 30 who had mild COVID-19 (a few samples of this study predate the infection). Cell type and time point are not known.

This clonotype was counted only a few times. CDR3 loop: CASSLAGGYPDTQYF. The CDR3 nucleotides are TGTGCCAGCAGCTTAGCGGGGGGCTATCCAGATACGCAGTATTTT. The rearrangement uses TRBV7-6 and TRBJ2-3; tentatively, D is TRBD1 or TRBD2 (6 bases each). Germline values: CDR1 SGHVS, CDR2 FNYEAQ. The V end was cut by 0 bases, the J end by 4 bases, with 11 bases between. The CDR3 runs 15 residues.

The V and J genes are TRBV5-1 and TRBJ1-1; D uncertain. Germline V lookup: CDR1 SGHRS, CDR2 YFSETQ. The CDR3 runs 13 residues. Trimming cost V 5 bases and J 6 bases, with 14 bases left between them. CDR3 region: CASREGIEPEAFF. The CDR3 DNA sequence: TGCGCCAGCAGGGAGGGAATTGAGCCTGAAGCTTTCTTT.

CDR3 protein: CAISESAGGGETQYF. In DNA form, the CDR3 reads TGTGCCATCAGTGAGTCAGCGGGGGGTGGAGAGACCCAGTACTTC. The chain is built from TRBV10-3 and TRBJ2-5; 9 positions match TRBD2. CDR3 length: 15 amino acids. Losses at the gene ends were 0 bases for V and 4 bases for J; bases not matched to a gene: 3. The germline CDR1 and CDR2 sequences are ENHRY and SYGVKD.

This clonotype was detected a few times. The chain is built from TRBV5-6 and TRBJ2-2; D is possibly TRBD1 (6 bases). Trimming took off 7 bases at V and 2 bases at J, with 12 bases between the two ends. CDR1 is SGHDT and CDR2 is YYEEEE in the germline V gene. The CDR3 sequence is 14 residues long. The CDR3: CASVYRVNTGELFF. In nucleotides, the CDR3 is TGTGCCAGCGTGTACAGGGTCAACACCGGGGAGCTGTTTTTT.

The chain links TRBV4-1 to TRBJ2-5; D perhaps matches TRBD1 (6 bases). V was cut by 6 bases and J by 3 bases, with 11 bases left in between. CDR1 and CDR2 from the germline V gene are MGHRA and YSYEKL. CDR3 length equals 13 residues. The CDR3 nucleotides are TGCGCCAGCAGTCGGGGACACAAAGAGACCCAGTACTTC. Its translation: CASSRGHKETQYF.

This chain connects TRBV6-4 to TRBJ2-3, with D perhaps matching TRBD2 (5 bases). There are 13 residues in the CDR3. The V end was cut by 3 bases, the J end by 7 bases, with 11 bases between. Germline V gene data show CDR1 as MRHNA and CDR2 as SNTAGT. CDR3 nucleotides: TGTGCCAGCAGTGAGCACCGGGGAAATACGCAGTATTTT. Translating gives CASSEHRGNTQYF.

This clonotype has just a few counts. The genes are TRBV7-8 and TRBJ2-2; no clear D. From germline, CDR1 is SGHVS and CDR2 FQNEAQ. The V end lost 2 bases, the J end lost 2 bases, and 9 bases lay between the germline ends. The CDR3 loop spans 15 amino acids. CDR3 nucleotides: TGTGCCAGCAGCTTAAGCCGACTCAACACCGGGGAGCTGTTTTTT. Protein product: CASSLSRLNTGELFF.

V gene TRBV7-6 combines with J gene TRBJ2-6; TRBD2 might be the D (5 bases). This CDR3 has 15 residues. The V end was cut by 5 bases, the J end by 0 bases, with 8 bases between. Germline values: CDR1 SGHVS, CDR2 FNYEAQ. The CDR3 protein is CASSSAGSGANVLTF. The CDR3 DNA reads TGTGCCAGCAGCAGCGCGGGCTCTGGGGCCAACGTCCTGACTTTC.

The chain is built from TRBV20-1 and TRBJ2-3, with D unresolved. Per the germline V gene, CDR1 is DFQATT and CDR2 is SNEGSKA (reference sequence). CDR3 length: 13 amino acids. V shed 4 bases and J shed 4 bases, with 12 bases lying between them. The CDR3 loop reads CSANTAPADTQYF. The CDR3 DNA sequence: TGCAGTGCTAATACCGCCCCCGCAGATACGCAGTATTTT.

This clonotype was seen only a few times. CDR3 sequence (DNA): TGTGCCAGCACGGACCGCTCTAGGGGGAATTCACCCCTCCACTTT. Translated: CASTDRSRGNSPLHF. V usage is TRBV12-3 or TRBV12-4 and J usage is TRBJ1-6; a possible D gene is TRBD1 (6 bases). V gave up 7 bases and J gave up 7 bases, with 17 bases separating them. This CDR3 has 15 residues.

The table lists this clonotype with a few counts. The chain employs TRBV4-1 and TRBJ1-1; no clear D gene. Trimming stripped 3 bases from V and 5 bases from J, with 10 bases between. Germline V gives CDR1 MGHRA, CDR2 YSYEKL. The CDR3 has 13 amino acids. CDR3 in DNA: TGCGCCAGCAGCCAGAGAGGAGGGACTGAAGCTTTCTTT. Translation: CASSQRGGTEAFF.

This clonotype was detected once. The V call is TRBV10-3, the J call TRBJ2-7; D is perhaps TRBD2 (5 bases). Germline V gene lookup returns CDR1 ENHRY and CDR2 SYGVKD. The CDR3 totals 12 residues. Trimming cost V 6 bases and J 5 bases, with 11 bases left between them. The CDR3 here is CAISRESHEQYF. CDR3 nucleotides: TGTGCCATCAGCCGGGAATCCCACGAGCAGTACTTC.

This clonotype was seen many times. The chain has TRBV2 and TRBJ2-5; D is possibly TRBD2 (5 bases). Trimming took off 4 bases at V and 5 bases at J, with 11 bases between the two ends. Germline CDR1 and CDR2: SNHLY and FYNNEI. The CDR3 runs 13 residues. The chain's CDR3 is CASSGEGRETQYF. CDR3 nucleotides: TGTGCCAGCAGTGGCGAGGGTAGGGAGACCCAGTACTTC.

This clonotype was seen a handful of times. The rearrangement links TRBV6-5 to TRBJ2-3, with no clear D. The CDR3 length is 14 residues. Trimming took 0 bases from V and 4 from J, leaving 8 bases between them. The germline V gene encodes CDR1 MNHEY and CDR2 SVGAGI. The CDR3 region is CASSYSGWADTQYF. The DNA for the CDR3 is TGTGCCAGCAGTTACTCGGGTTGGGCAGATACGCAGTATTTT.

In its sample, this clonotype was seen many times. The chain has TRBV19 and TRBJ2-3, with 7 bases fitting TRBD1. CDR3 size: 13 residues. Germline loops: CDR1 LNHDA, CDR2 SQIVND (reference sequence). The J segment lost 3 bases and the V segment lost 4 bases, leaving 1 base of the junction unmatched. The CDR3 sequence: CASSTRGTDTQYF. The CDR3 bases are TGTGCCAGTAGTACCAGGGGGACAGATACGCAGTATTTT. Full variable domain (missing parts from reference TRBV19 and TRBJ2-3): DGGITQSPKYLFRKEGQNVTLSCEQNLNHDAMYWYRQDPGQGLRLIYYSQIVNDFQKGDIAEGYSVSREKKESFPLTVTSAQKNPTAFYLCASSTRGTDTQYFGPGTRLTVL.

This clonotype was observed a few times. J is TRBJ1-1 and V is TRBV4-1, with TRBD1 matching over 11 bases. Germline CDR1 reads MGHRA; CDR2 reads YSYEKL. Unmatched junction bases numbered 11, after V lost 4 bases and J lost 4 bases. The CDR3 covers 17 residues. This CDR3 is CASSRGQGALRGTEAFF. For the CDR3, the DNA is TGCGCCAGCAGCCGCGGACAGGGGGCCCTACGGGGCACTGAAGCTTTCTTT.

This clonotype showed up many times. The chain links TRBV7-8 to TRBJ1-2; D unresolved. Trimming removed 1 base from V and 1 base from J, with 4 bases in between. Germline V gene sequence: CDR1 SGHVS, CDR2 FQNEAQ. The CDR3 runs 13 residues. CDR3 sequence: CASSLGDNYGYTF. CDR3 bases: TGTGCCAGCAGCTTAGGAGATAACTATGGCTACACCTTC.

Only a few counts were recorded for this clonotype. The V gene is TRBV6-2 or TRBV6-3, the J gene TRBJ2-2, with 11 bases matching TRBD1. The CDR3 spans 15 residues. V shed 2 bases, J shed 4 bases, and the junction held 0 bases outside the gene matches. The germline V gene has CDR1 MNHEY and CDR2 SVGEGT. The CDR3 DNA follows: TGTGCCAGCAGTTACGGGACAGGGGGCACCGGGGAGCTGTTTTTT. It encodes CASSYGTGGTGELFF.

The V and J genes are TRBV7-9 and TRBJ2-7, with TRBD1 matching over 9 bases. Germline V lookup: CDR1 SEHNR, CDR2 FQNEAQ (reference sequence). The CDR3 is 16 residues long. V lost 3 bases and J lost 4; bases outside the gene matches: 10. In nucleotides, the CDR3 is TGTGCCAGCAGCTTCAACAGGGGGCCATCCCTATACGAGCAGTACTTC. Protein: CASSFNRGPSLYEQYF. Drawing the rest from reference TRBV7-9 and TRBJ2-7, the complete variable domain is DTGVSQNPRHKITKRGQNVTFRCDPISEHNRLYWYRQTLGQGPEFLTYFQNEAQLEKSRLLSDRFSAERPKGSFSTLEIQRTEQGDSAMYLCASSFNRGPSLYEQYFGPGTRLTVT.

This clonotype was counted only a few times. The chain joins TRBV27 to TRBJ2-7; 8 bases match TRBD1. Unmatched junction bases numbered 13, after V lost 6 bases and J lost 6 bases. This CDR3 is 15 amino acids long. Germline CDR1 MNHEY, CDR2 SMNVEV (reference sequence). Here the CDR3 reads CASRTGVFVAGEQYF. CDR3 nucleotides: TGTGCCAGCAGGACAGGGGTCTTCGTAGCTGGCGAGCAGTACTTC.

This clonotype was detected only a few times. This chain connects TRBV5-1 to TRBJ2-2; D not certain. This CDR3 contains 11 residues. The germline V and J ends were trimmed by 0 bases and 9 bases, with 3 bases remaining between them. The germline V gene encodes CDR1 SGHRS and CDR2 YFSETQ. Here the CDR3 reads CASSLDRELFF. As DNA, the CDR3 is TGCGCCAGCAGCTTGGACCGGGAGCTGTTTTTT.

This clonotype was observed at least ten times. V gene TRBV7-3 combines with J gene TRBJ2-1; 14 nucleotides align to TRBD2. J gave up 6 bases and V 4 bases, and 5 bases lay outside the gene matches. The CDR3 covers 16 residues. Per the germline V gene, CDR1 is SGHTA and CDR2 is FQGTGA. The DNA for the CDR3 is TGTGCCAGCAGCTCCCCAGGACTAGCGGGGGGCAATGAGCAGTTCTTC. Its translation: CASSSPGLAGGNEQFF.

The V and J genes are TRBV7-6 and TRBJ1-2; 7 bases align to TRBD1. With V trimmed by 5 bases and J by 4 bases, 7 bases remained unmatched. Germline assignment: CDR1 SGHVS and CDR2 FNYEAQ. The CDR3 has 14 amino acids. CDR3 region: CASSVDRASYGYTF. The CDR3 DNA is TGTGCCAGCAGCGTAGACAGGGCCTCCTATGGCTACACCTTC.

The CDR3 nucleotides are TGCGCCAGCAGCTTGGGAGGACAGGGAAAGGGTGAGCAGTTCTTC. It translates to CASSLGGQGKGEQFF. This sequence joins TRBV5-1 and TRBJ2-1, with 8 nucleotides matching TRBD1. The V and J ends lost 0 bases and 9 bases, in that order; junction bases with no gene match: 8. CDR3 length equals 15 residues. Germline CDR1 is SGHRS and CDR2 is YFSETQ.

The chain is built from TRBV5-5 and TRBJ2-5; D is possibly TRBD1 (6 bases). Germline assignment: CDR1 SGHKS and CDR2 YYEKEE (reference sequence). There are 14 residues in the CDR3. V shed 3 bases and J shed 2 bases, with 11 bases lying between them. The CDR3 sequence is CASSSTGIQETQYF. CDR3 nucleotides: TGTGCCAGCAGCTCAACAGGGATTCAAGAGACCCAGTACTTC.

V usage is TRBV7-9 and J usage is TRBJ1-3; D remains ambiguous. The CDR3 contains 14 residues. Germline V lookup: CDR1 SEHNR, CDR2 FQNEAQ (reference sequence). V was cut by 5 bases and J by 1 base, with 9 bases left in between. The CDR3 loop is CASSQEASGNTIYF. In DNA, the CDR3 is TGTGCCAGCAGCCAAGAGGCTTCTGGAAACACCATATATTTT.

This clonotype has at least ten counts. V usage is TRBV3-1 and J usage is TRBJ1-2; D remains unclear. CDR1 and CDR2 from the germline V gene are LGHDT and YNNKEL (reference sequence). V lost 2 bases and J lost 6, with 7 bases in between. The CDR3 spans 12 residues. CDR3 nucleotides: TGTGCCAGCAGCCAATACCGGAATGGCTACACCTTC. Translation gives CASSQYRNGYTF.

This clonotype showed up many times. The chain links TRBV6-4 to TRBJ2-1; 10 nucleotides align to TRBD2. The CDR3 sequence is 17 residues long. Germline CDR1 and CDR2: MRHNA and SNTAGT. Unmatched junction bases numbered 10, after V lost 6 bases and J lost 2 bases. The CDR3 loop reads CASRESPLAGAYNEQFF. Written as DNA, the CDR3 is TGTGCCAGCAGAGAGTCCCCTCTAGCGGGGGCCTACAATGAGCAGTTCTTC.

This chain connects TRBV9 to TRBJ1-2; D remains ambiguous. This CDR3 has 12 residues. Trimming stripped 7 bases from V and 1 base from J, with 8 bases between. The germline V gene encodes CDR1 SGDLS and CDR2 YYNGEE. The chain's CDR3 is CASADNNYGYTF. CDR3 coding DNA: TGTGCCAGCGCGGATAATAACTATGGCTACACCTTC.